This TCR beta chain was identified during a study of T cells of healthy individuals. The CDR3 covers 14 residues. Germline V gene sequence: CDR1 SGHRS, CDR2 YFSETQ. The ends were cut back, 0 bases at V and 6 bases at J, with 13 bases in the middle. TCRdb re-analysed the 5' RACE reads in MiXCR, keeping a single row per CDR3 protein. The sample has 55,000 to 65,000 distinct CDR3 sequences; about a sixth are singletons. This clonotype came up a few times. The rearrangement links TRBV5-1 to TRBJ2-7; either TRBD1 or TRBD2 may supply D (5 bases each). This receptor was identified in a human donor in good health. This chain's CDR3 is CASSLARDPLEQYF. The CDR3 DNA sequence: TGCGCCAGCAGCTTGGCCAGGGACCCCCTCGAGCAGTACTTC.